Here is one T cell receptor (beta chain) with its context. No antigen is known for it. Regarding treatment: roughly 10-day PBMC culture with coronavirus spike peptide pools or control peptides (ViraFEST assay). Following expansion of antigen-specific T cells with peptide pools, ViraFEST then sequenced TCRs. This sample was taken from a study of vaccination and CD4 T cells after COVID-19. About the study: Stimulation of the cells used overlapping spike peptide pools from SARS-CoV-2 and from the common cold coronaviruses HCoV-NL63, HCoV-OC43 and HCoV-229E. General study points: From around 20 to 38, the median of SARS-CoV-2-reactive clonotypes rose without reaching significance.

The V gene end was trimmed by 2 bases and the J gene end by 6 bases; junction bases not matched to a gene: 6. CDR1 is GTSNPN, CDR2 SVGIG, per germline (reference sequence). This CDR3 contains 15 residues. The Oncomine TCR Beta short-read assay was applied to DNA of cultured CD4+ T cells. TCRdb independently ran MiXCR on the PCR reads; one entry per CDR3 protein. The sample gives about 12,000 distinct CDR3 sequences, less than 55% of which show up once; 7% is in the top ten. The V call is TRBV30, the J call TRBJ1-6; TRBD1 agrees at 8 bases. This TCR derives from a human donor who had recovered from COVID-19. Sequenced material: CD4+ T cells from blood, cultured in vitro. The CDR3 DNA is TGTGCCTGGAGTCCCAGACAGGGGTCTAATTCACCCCTCCACTTT. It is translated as CAWSPRQGSNSPLHF. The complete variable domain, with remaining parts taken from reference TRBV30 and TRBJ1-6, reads SQTIHQWPATLVQPVGSPLSLECTVEGTSNPNLYWYRQAAGRGLQLLFYSVGIGQISSEVPQNLSASRPQDRQFILSSKKLLLSDSGFYLCAWSPRQGSNSPLHFGNGTRLTVT.